This T cell receptor (beta chain) was profiled in a study of blood T cell repertoires in COVID-19 (dated by TCRdb to about 2020). General notes on the study: Samples from collaborators originated in the United States, Italy and Spain and spanned both the acute and convalescent phases of COVID-19. Where HLA class I and class II types were available, the types were taken from metadata supplied by the sample provider, not from assay-based typing. Samples came from the ongoing ImmuneRACE study (first 160 participants) plus 1,254 subjects from 6 global collaborators. The repertoires were released in a freely available public database meant as a resource for research on the immune response to SARS-CoV-2. The sample metadata nearly always contained a de-identified subject ID, COVID-19 status, age in years and sex. The dataset comprised deeply sampled blood TCRbeta repertoires from subjects exposed to, actively infected with, or recovered from COVID-19. The prospective study material was composed of cDNA or gDNA derived from T cells, B-cell-depleted T cells, or PBMCs. On the study overall, not on this receptor specifically: How much clinical and demographic metadata was included differed by source and by participant, and the metadata was provided uncurated.

The cysteine opens and the phenylalanine closes a CDR3 of 14 amino acids. The retained sequence is limited to the CDR3, 42 bases, with the frame set at the first base. As encoded in the germline V gene (reference sequence), CDR1 is LNHDA while CDR2 is SQIVND. Trimming takes 6 bases off V and 9 bases off J; junction bases not matched to a gene: 5. This clone was picked up one time. What antigen it recognizes has not been identified. The input lacks base qualities; no much larger clone sits a single base away. TCRbeta CDR3 regions were amplified from genomic DNA using the immunoSEQ Assay, a bias-controlled multiplex PCR. For the original study's pipeline: The number of nucleated cells in each sample was estimated from the amplification of reference gene primers within the assay. Sequence reads were collapsed and filtered to measure the absolute abundance of every unique TCRbeta CDR3 rearrangement. For each sample, productive Simpson clonality was calculated by taking the square root of Simpson's diversity index across productive rearrangements. TCRdb stores this immuneACCESS table with in-frame sequences only. Part of the clones is absent; in the studies checked, under half of the shortfall reflects unresolved V genes, and no reason is known for the rest. That table furnishes V, J and clone size, whereas the DNA furnished D and trimming. A total of around 31,000 clones appear in this sample, nearly 90% of them only once. The ten largest make up over 25% of the sample.

The collaborating institutions used their own protocols to collect whole blood in K2EDTA tubes. For TCRbeta analysis, collaborator samples were shipped as frozen whole blood, as isolated PBMCs, or as DNA extracted from either sample type. Rearrangement joined TRBV19 to TRBJ2-1, and 13 bases in between align with TRBD2. Material for sequencing was peripheral blood. This TCR was recovered from an elderly man with acute or convalescent COVID-19. The CDR3 in this case is CASSRTSGSFEQFF. The sequenced DNA: TGTGCCAGTAGCAGGACTAGCGGGAGTTTTGAGCAGTTCTTC.